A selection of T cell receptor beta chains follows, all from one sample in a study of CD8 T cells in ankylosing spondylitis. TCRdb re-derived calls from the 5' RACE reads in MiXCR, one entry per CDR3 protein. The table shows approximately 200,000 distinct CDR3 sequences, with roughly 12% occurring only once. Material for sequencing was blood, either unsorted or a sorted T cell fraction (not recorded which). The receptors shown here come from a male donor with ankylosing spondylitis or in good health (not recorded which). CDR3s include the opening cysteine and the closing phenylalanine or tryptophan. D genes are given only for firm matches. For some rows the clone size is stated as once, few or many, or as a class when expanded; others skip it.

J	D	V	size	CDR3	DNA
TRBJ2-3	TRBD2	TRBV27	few	CASSFIPRGESDTQYF	TGTGCCAGCAGTTTTATTCCTCGGGGGGAATCAGATACGCAGTATTTT
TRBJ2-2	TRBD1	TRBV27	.	CASSAGTAFSTGELFF	TGTGCCAGCAGTGCCGGGACAGCTTTTAGCACCGGGGAGCTGTTTTTT
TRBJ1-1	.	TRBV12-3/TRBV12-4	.	CASRINTEAFF	TGTGCCAGCAGGATTAACACTGAAGCTTTCTTT
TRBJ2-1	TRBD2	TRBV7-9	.	CASSSVASGWNNEQFF	TGTGCCAGCAGCTCCGTAGCTAGCGGGTGGAACAATGAGCAGTTCTTC
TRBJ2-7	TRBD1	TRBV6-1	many	CASSEALGTGNEQYF	TGTGCCAGCAGTGAAGCGCTGGGGACAGGGAACGAGCAGTACTTC
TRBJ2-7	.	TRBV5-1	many	CASRDNTYEQYF	TGCGCCAGCAGGGACAATACCTACGAGCAGTACTTC
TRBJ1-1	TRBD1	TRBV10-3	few	CAISESIGGQAYEAFF	TGTGCCATCAGTGAGTCGATCGGGGGACAGGCTTATGAAGCTTTCTTT
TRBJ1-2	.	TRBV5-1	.	CASRSEWGTNYGYTF	TGCGCCAGCAGATCGGAGTGGGGGACTAACTATGGCTACACCTTC
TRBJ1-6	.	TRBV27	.	CASGIDRAAPLHF	TGTGCCAGCGGTATAGACCGGGCCGCACCCCTCCACTTT
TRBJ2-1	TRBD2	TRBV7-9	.	CASSLVSSGRNEQFF	TGTGCCAGCAGCTTAGTGTCTAGCGGGAGAAATGAGCAGTTCTTC
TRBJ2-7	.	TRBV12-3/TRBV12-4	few	CASSLALIYEQYF	TGTGCCAGCAGTTTAGCACTGATCTACGAGCAGTACTTC
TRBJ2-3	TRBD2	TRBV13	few	CASSSAEREYTQYF	TGTGCCAGCAGCTCTGCGGAGCGGGAGTATACGCAGTATTTT
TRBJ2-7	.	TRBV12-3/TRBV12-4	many	CASSVVSSGDEQYF	TGTGCCAGCAGTGTTGTGAGTAGTGGGGACGAGCAGTACTTC
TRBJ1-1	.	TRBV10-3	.	CAISELGNTEAFF	TGTGCCATCAGTGAGTTGGGGAACACTGAAGCTTTCTTT
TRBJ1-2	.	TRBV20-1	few	CSADPYGYTF	TGCAGTGCTGACCCATATGGCTACACCTTC
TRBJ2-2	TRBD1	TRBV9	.	CASSVTGNANTGELFF	TGTGCCAGCAGCGTGACAGGGAACGCGAACACCGGGGAGCTGTTTTTT
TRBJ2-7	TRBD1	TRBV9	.	CASSVAGRGQDEQYF	TGTGCCAGCAGCGTAGCCGGAAGGGGGCAAGACGAGCAGTACTTC
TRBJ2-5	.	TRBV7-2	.	CASSFPPDAQETQYF	TGTGCCAGCAGCTTTCCCCCGGATGCGCAAGAGACCCAGTACTTC
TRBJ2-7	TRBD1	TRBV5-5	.	CASSSPGQGGYEQYF	TGTGCCAGCAGCTCCCCCGGACAGGGCGGCTACGAGCAGTACTTC
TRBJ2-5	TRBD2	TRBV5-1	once	CASSYLPGEGAETQYF	TGCGCCAGCAGCTATCTGCCGGGGGAGGGAGCGGAGACCCAGTACTTC
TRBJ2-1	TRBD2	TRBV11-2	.	CASTLAGGPILEFF	TGTGCCAGCACCCTAGCGGGAGGGCCTATCCTGGAGTTCTTC
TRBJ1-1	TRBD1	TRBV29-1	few	CSVDRDRVNTEAFF	TGCAGCGTAGACCGGGACAGGGTTAACACTGAAGCTTTCTTT
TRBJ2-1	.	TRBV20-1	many	CSARSIKEAPRYNEQFF	TGCAGTGCTAGGTCAATTAAGGAGGCTCCCAGATACAATGAGCAGTTCTTC
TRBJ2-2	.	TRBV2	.	CASSEGRGANTGELFF	TGTGCCAGCAGTGAAGGCCGCGGGGCGAACACCGGGGAGCTGTTTTTT
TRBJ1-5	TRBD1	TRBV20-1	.	CSARRDSEISNQPQHF	TGCAGTGCGCGCCGGGACAGTGAAATTAGCAATCAGCCCCAGCATTTT
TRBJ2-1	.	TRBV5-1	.	CASPPWRNNEQFF	TGCGCCAGCCCTCCCTGGAGGAACAATGAGCAGTTCTTC
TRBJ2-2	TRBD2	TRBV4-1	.	CASSQYSTSGGATGELFF	TGCGCCAGCAGCCAATATAGTACTAGCGGGGGGGCCACCGGGGAGCTGTTTTTT
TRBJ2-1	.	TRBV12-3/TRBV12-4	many	CASSLGLGQPNEQFF	TGTGCCAGCAGTTTGGGACTGGGACAGCCTAATGAGCAGTTCTTC
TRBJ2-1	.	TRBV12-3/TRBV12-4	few	CASRSSSGGPNEQFF	TGTGCCAGCAGATCCAGTTCGGGGGGCCCCAATGAGCAGTTCTTC
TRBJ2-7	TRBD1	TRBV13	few	CASSPAGQGSYEQYF	TGTGCCAGCAGCCCTGCCGGACAGGGTTCCTACGAGCAGTACTTC
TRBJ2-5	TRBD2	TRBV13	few	CASSLGTSGGHHQETQYF	TGTGCCAGCAGCTTAGGGACTAGCGGGGGGCACCATCAAGAGACCCAGTACTTC
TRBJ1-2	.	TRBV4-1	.	CASSRLTGQPYGYTF	TGCGCCAGCAGCCGCCTCACGGGGCAGCCTTATGGCTACACCTTC
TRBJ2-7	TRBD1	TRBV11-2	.	CASSFRDRGLEQYF	TGTGCCAGCAGCTTCCGGGACAGGGGGCTCGAGCAGTACTTC
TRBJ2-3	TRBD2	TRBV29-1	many	CSVDVPGGATDTQYF	TGCAGCGTTGACGTACCCGGGGGGGCCACAGATACGCAGTATTTT
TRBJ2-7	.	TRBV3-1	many	CASSRAPYEGQYF	TGTGCCAGCAGCCGGGCACCATACGAGGGGCAGTACTTC
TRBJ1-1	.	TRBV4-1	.	CASSQEPNTEAFF	TGCGCCAGCAGCCAAGAACCGAACACTGAAGCTTTCTTT
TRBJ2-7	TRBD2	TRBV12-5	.	CASGPASGLDSYEQYF	TGTGCTAGTGGTCCCGCCTCGGGACTAGATTCCTACGAGCAGTACTTC
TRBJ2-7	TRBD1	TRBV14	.	CASSQMTGLGQGSYEQYF	TGTGCCAGCAGCCAAATGACGGGATTAGGACAGGGCTCCTACGAGCAGTACTTC
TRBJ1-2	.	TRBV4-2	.	CASSQDRTSYGYTF	TGTGCCAGCAGCCAAGATCGAACAAGTTATGGCTACACCTTC
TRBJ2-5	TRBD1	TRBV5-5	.	CASSKGTVLLQETQYF	TGTGCCAGCAGCAAGGGGACAGTCCTCTTACAAGAGACCCAGTACTTC
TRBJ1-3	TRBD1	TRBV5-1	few	CASQSGTGVDTIYF	TGCGCCAGCCAAAGCGGGACAGGGGTCGACACCATATATTTT
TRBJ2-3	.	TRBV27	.	CASSLIVPRGTDTQYF	TGTGCCAGCAGTTTGATCGTACCTCGGGGCACAGATACGCAGTATTTT
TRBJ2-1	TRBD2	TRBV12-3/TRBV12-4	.	CASSRHQGTSGYNEQFF	TGTGCCAGCAGTCGACACCAAGGGACTAGCGGGTACAATGAGCAGTTCTTC
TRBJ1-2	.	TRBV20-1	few	CSARDSGPAGYTF	TGCAGTGCTAGGGACTCCGGGCCCGCTGGCTACACCTTC
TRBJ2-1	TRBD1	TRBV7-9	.	CASSFSEVDRLLPGQFF	TGTGCCAGCAGCTTTAGTGAAGTGGACAGGCTACTCCCTGGGCAGTTCTTC
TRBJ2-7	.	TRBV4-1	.	CASSQVGPQGTEQYF	TGCGCCAGCAGCCAAGTTGGGCCCCAGGGGACCGAGCAGTACTTC
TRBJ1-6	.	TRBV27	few	CASSQGPWRSSYNSPLHF	TGTGCCAGCAGTCAAGGACCGTGGAGGAGCTCCTATAATTCACCCCTCCACTTT
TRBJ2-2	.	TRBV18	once	CASSPSGTSYTGELFF	TGTGCCAGCTCACCGTCCGGGACATCCTACACCGGGGAGCTGTTTTTT
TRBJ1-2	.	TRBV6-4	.	CASSRGGSQGNYGYTF	TGTGCCAGCAGTCGGGGAGGTTCACAGGGCAACTATGGCTACACCTTC
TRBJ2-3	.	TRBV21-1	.	CDSSGRGQDTQYF	TGTGACAGCAGCGGGAGGGGGCAAGATACGCAGTATTTT
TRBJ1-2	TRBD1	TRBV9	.	CASSVGGGQGQRVANYGYTF	TGTGCCAGCAGCGTAGGGGGAGGACAGGGGCAAAGAGTGGCTAACTATGGCTACACCTTC
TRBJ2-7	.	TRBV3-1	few	CASSHLKSYEQYF	TGTGCCAGCAGCCATCTTAAGTCCTACGAGCAGTACTTC
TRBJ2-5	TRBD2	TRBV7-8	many	CASRPSGGALETQYF	TGTGCCAGCAGGCCCTCCGGGGGGGCCTTAGAGACCCAGTACTTC
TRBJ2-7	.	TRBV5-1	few	CASTEDSSYEQYF	TGCGCCAGCACCGAGGACAGTTCCTACGAGCAGTACTTC
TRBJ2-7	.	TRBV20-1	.	CSARDPDWEFYEQYF	TGCAGTGCTAGAGATCCTGACTGGGAATTCTACGAGCAGTACTTC
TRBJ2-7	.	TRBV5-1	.	CASSFDRRSYEQYF	TGCGCCAGCAGCTTCGACAGGCGCTCCTACGAGCAGTACTTC